This entry features one T cell receptor (beta chain) sequence. Data came from immunoSEQ multiplex PCR; TCRdb stores just in-frame clones and leaves some out. The sample has about 75,000 clones, 94% seen once. This sample stems from a study of T cell changes during pregnancy in multiple sclerosis. CDR3 size: 15 residues. V lost 2 bases and J 11 bases, leaving 22 bases between the germline ends. Germline-derived CDR1 and CDR2 are SGHNT and YYREEE (reference sequence). The sample consisted of CD4+ T cells from peripheral blood mononuclear cells, taken after pregnancy. The V gene is TRBV5-4, the J gene TRBJ2-5, with TRBD1 as a possible D gene (5 bases). This TCR was sampled from a female donor with multiple sclerosis, enrolled in a pregnancy study. The CDR3 DNA reads as TGTGCCAGCAGCTTACAGTCTCAGGGCGGTTTGACTCAGTACTTC. The encoded protein is CASSLQSQGGLTQYF.